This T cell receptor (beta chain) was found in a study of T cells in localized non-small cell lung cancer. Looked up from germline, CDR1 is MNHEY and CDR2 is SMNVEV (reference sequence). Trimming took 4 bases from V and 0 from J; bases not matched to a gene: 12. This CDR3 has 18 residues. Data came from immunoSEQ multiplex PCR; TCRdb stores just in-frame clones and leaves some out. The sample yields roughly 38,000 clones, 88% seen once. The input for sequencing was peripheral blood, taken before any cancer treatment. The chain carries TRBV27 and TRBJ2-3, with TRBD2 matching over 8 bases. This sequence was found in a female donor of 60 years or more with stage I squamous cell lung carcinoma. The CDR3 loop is CASSSWARTSLSTDTQYF. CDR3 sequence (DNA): TGTGCCAGCAGTTCCTGGGCCCGGACTAGCCTTAGCACAGATACGCAGTATTTT.